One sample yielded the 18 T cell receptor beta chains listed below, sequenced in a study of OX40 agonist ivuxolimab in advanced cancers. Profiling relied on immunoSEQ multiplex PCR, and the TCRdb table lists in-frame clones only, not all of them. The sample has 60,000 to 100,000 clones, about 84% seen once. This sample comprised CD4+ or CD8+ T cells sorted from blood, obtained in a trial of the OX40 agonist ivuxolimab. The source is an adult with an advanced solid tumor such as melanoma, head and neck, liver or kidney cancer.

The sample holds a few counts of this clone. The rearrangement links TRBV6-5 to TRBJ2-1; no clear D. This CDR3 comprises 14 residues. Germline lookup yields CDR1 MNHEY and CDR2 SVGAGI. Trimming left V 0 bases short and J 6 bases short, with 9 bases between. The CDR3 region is CASSYSMRSNEQFF. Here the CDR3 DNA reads TGTGCCAGCAGTTACTCGATGCGGTCCAATGAGCAGTTCTTC.

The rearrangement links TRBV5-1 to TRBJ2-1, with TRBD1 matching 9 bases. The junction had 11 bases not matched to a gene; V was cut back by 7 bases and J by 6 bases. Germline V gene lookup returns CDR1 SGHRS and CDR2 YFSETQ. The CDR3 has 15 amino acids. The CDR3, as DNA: TGCGCCAGCGGAGTACAGGGGGCGGTAGGCAATGAGCAGTTCTTC. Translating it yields CASGVQGAVGNEQFF.

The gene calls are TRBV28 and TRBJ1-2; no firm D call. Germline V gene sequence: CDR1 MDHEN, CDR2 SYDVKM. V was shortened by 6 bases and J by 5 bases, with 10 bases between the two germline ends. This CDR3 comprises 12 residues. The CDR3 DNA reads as TGTGCCAGCAGCCTACAGCGATATGGCTACACCTTC. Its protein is CASSLQRYGYTF.

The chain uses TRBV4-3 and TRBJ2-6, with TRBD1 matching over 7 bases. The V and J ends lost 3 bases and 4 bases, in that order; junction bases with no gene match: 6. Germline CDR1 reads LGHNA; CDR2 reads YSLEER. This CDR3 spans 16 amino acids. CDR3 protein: CASSHADRPGANVLTF. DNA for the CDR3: TGCGCCAGCAGCCACGCGGACAGGCCCGGGGCCAACGTCCTGACTTTC.

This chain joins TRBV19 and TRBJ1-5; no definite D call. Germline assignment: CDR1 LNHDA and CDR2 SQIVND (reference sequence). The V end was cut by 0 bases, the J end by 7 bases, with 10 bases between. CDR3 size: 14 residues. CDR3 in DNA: TGTGCCAGTAGTATAGAGGAGGGAGGGCAGCCCCAGCATTTT. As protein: CASSIEEGGQPQHF.

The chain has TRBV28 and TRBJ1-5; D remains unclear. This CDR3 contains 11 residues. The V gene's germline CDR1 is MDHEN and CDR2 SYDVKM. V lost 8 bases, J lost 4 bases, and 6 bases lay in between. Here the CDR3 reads CASGVNQPQHF. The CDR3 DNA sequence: TGTGCCAGCGGGGTGAATCAGCCCCAGCATTTT.

This chain's CDR3 is CASSVQGLYGTDTQYF. CDR3 in DNA: TGTGCCAGCAGCGTACAAGGGTTGTATGGCACAGATACGCAGTATTTT. This chain links TRBV9 with TRBJ2-3; D call uncertain. This CDR3 is built from 16 residues. Looked up from germline, CDR1 is SGDLS and CDR2 is YYNGEE. Trimming shortened V by 1 base and J by 1 base, and 13 bases separated the two germline ends.

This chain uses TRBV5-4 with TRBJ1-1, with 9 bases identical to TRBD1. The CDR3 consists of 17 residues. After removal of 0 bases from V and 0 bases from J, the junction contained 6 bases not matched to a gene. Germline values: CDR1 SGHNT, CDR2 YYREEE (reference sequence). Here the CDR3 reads CASSLEGTGPMNTEAFF. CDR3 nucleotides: TGTGCCAGCAGCTTGGAAGGGACAGGGCCTATGAACACTGAAGCTTTCTTT.

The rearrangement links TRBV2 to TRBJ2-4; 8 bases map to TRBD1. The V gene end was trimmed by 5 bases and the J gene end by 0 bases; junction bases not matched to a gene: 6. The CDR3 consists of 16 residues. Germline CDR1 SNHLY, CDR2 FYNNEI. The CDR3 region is CASSRTGNLAKNIQYF. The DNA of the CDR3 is TGTGCCAGCAGTAGGACAGGGAATCTAGCCAAAAACATTCAGTACTTC.

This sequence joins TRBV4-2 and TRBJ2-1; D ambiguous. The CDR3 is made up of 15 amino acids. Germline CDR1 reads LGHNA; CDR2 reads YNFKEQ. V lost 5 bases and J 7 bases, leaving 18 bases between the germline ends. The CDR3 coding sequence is TGTGCCAGCAGCTTGGGGAACACCCTTGGGAATGAGCAGTTCTTC. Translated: CASSLGNTLGNEQFF.

CDR3 sequence: CARDRENQPQHF. CDR3 bases: TGCGCCAGGGACAGGGAGAATCAGCCCCAGCATTTT. The chain combines TRBV10-1 with TRBJ1-5; 8 bases are shared with TRBD1. Trimming removed 9 bases from V and 4 bases from J; junction bases left unmatched: 2. The length of the CDR3 is 12 residues. Per the germline V gene, CDR1 is WNHNN and CDR2 is SYGVQD (reference sequence).

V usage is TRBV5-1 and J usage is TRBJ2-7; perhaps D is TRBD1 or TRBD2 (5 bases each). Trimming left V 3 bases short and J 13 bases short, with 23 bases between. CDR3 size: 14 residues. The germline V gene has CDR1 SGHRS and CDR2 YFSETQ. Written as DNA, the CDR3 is TGCGCCAGCAGCTGGGGGACCGACCACCGTAGTCGATACTTC. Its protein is CASSWGTDHRSRYF.

The CDR3 here is CASRDRGSYNEQFF. For the CDR3, the DNA is TGTGCCAGCAGGGACAGGGGCTCCTACAATGAGCAGTTCTTC. The J gene is TRBJ2-1, the V gene TRBV6-5, with 9 positions matching TRBD1. The germline gives CDR1 MNHEY, CDR2 SVGAGI. The CDR3 consists of 14 residues. V shed 6 bases and J 0 bases; nucleotides not matched to a gene: 0.

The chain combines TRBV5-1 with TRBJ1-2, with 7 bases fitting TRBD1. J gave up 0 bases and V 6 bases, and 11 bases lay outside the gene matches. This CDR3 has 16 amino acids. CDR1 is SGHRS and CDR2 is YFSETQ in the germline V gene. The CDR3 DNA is TGCGCCAGCAAGAATGCAGGGGGGCCAGCTAACTATGGCTACACCTTC. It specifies CASKNAGGPANYGYTF.

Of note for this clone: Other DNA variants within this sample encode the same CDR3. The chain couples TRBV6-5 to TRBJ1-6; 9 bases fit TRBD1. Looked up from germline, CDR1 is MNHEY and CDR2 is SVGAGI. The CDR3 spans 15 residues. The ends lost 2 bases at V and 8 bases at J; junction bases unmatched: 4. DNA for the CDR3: TGTGCCAGCAGTTACGCCCGGACAGGGGATTCACCCCTCCACTTT. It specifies CASSYARTGDSPLHF.

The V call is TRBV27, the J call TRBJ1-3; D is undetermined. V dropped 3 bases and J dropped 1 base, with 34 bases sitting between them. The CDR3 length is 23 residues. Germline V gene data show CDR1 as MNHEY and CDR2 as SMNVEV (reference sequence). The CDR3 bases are TGTGCCAGCAGTTTTACACCTCCCTCCTTTCGGGGAGGGCGCGTATTGTCTGGAAACACCATATATTTT. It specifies CASSFTPPSFRGGRVLSGNTIYF.

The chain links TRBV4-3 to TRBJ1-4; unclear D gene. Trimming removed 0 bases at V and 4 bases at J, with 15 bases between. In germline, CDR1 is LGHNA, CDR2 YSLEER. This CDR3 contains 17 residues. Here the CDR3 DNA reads TGCGCCAGCAGCCAAGAAGCGCTCTCGAGTCATAATGAAAAACTGTTTTTT. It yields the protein CASSQEALSSHNEKLFF.

Here the CDR3 reads CASSHTDTQYF. CDR3 bases: TGTGCCAGCAGCCATACAGATACGCAGTATTTT. The chain employs TRBV11-2 and TRBJ2-3, with D unclear. CDR1 and CDR2 (germline): SGHAT, FQNNGV. V lost 5 bases, J lost 3 bases, and 3 bases lay in between. This CDR3 contains 11 residues. Using reference TRBV11-2 and TRBJ2-3 for the parts outside the CDR3, the full variable domain is EAGVAQSPRYKIIEKRQSVAFWCNPISGHATLYWYQQILGQGPKLLIQFQNNGVVDDSQLPKDRFSAERLKGVDSTLKIQPAKLEDSAVYLCASSHTDTQYFGPGTRLTVL.